The T cell receptor beta chain described here comes from a study of T cell responses to AZD1222 COVID-19 vaccine. Study results and limitations: The span of vaccine-associated CD4 TCRs extended across spike, with dominance at 160-218 and 743-854.

This clone was picked up a small number of times. What it binds is unknown. Profiled with immunoSEQ multiplex PCR; TCRdb holds only in-frame clones, not every one. The sample contains some 130,000 clones, approximately 91% of which appear only once. Whether given at about 4 or about 12 weeks, second doses were pooled. Trimming at V came to 5 bases and at J to 8 bases, leaving 7 bases not matched to a gene. The CDR3 has 15 residues. Germline loops: CDR1 SGHAT, CDR2 FQNNGV. The chain recombines TRBV11-2 with TRBJ2-1; 12 bases are a match to TRBD2. The sequence was obtained from an adult who received the AZD1222 COVID-19 vaccine. Source: peripheral blood, taken 28 days after the second AZD1222 dose. CDR3 protein: CASSLGTSGYYEQFF. For the CDR3, the DNA is TGTGCCAGCAGCCTGGGGACTAGCGGGTACTATGAGCAGTTCTTC.